This TCR beta chain is drawn from a study of T cell changes during pregnancy in multiple sclerosis. V shed 3 bases and J shed 5 bases, with 8 bases lying between them. Germline V gene data show CDR1 as DFQATT and CDR2 as SNEGSKA (reference sequence). This CDR3 comprises 11 residues. The data were produced by immunoSEQ multiplex PCR, yet TCRdb's version contains in-frame clones alone and is incomplete. This sample has roughly 42,000 clones, with roughly nine tenths found just once. The rearrangement links TRBV20-1 to TRBJ2-7, with unresolved D. The sequences come from CD4+ T cells from peripheral blood mononuclear cells, collected in the first trimester of pregnancy. The TCR sequence derives from a female donor with multiple sclerosis, enrolled in a pregnancy study. As DNA, the CDR3 is TGCAGTGCTAGTTTAAATGACGAGCAGTACTTC. Protein: CSASLNDEQYF.